This passage covers 22 T cell receptor beta chains from one sample sequenced in a study of prognosis after radiotherapy for stage I lung cancer. Genomic DNA provided the template from which TCR beta CDR3 was amplified by two-round multiplex PCR. With primers specific to each TRBV and TRBJ gene, the first-round PCR was performed. TCRdb redid the calling of the multiplex PCR reads with MiXCR, one entry per CDR3 protein. The sample yields about 35,000 distinct CDR3 sequences, 30% to 35% seen once. Specimen: PBMCs, collected before or after stereotactic body radiation therapy (not recorded which). All receptors derive from a donor aged 50 or older with non-small cell lung cancer.

This clonotype has a count of ten or more. The V gene is TRBV28, the J gene TRBJ1-3; D is undetermined. From germline, CDR1 is MDHEN and CDR2 SYDVKM. V was cut by 6 bases and J by 5 bases, with 8 bases left in between. The CDR3 totals 12 residues. The CDR3 reads CASRTYRNTIYF. The CDR3 DNA follows: TGTGCCAGCAGGACATATAGAAACACCATATATTTT.

This clonotype was detected many times. The chain is built from TRBV2 and TRBJ1-2; 7 nucleotides align to TRBD1. With V trimmed by 4 bases and J by 0 bases, 8 bases remained unmatched. The germline V gene encodes CDR1 SNHLY and CDR2 FYNNEI. The CDR3 runs 16 residues. The CDR3 coding sequence is TGTGCCAGCAGTGCAACCGGGACAGAAGCTAACTATGGCTACACCTTC. This translates into CASSATGTEANYGYTF.

This clonotype was seen ten or more times. This CDR3 reads CASSVGVGGPQETQYF. As DNA, the CDR3 is TGTGCCAGCAGCGTAGGAGTCGGGGGGCCCCAAGAGACCCAGTACTTC. The J gene is TRBJ2-5, the V gene TRBV9; perhaps TRBD2 as D (7 bases). V lost 0 bases to trimming and J lost 1 base, with 13 bases between them. There are 16 residues in the CDR3. Germline V gene data show CDR1 as SGDLS and CDR2 as YYNGEE. Complete variable domain (other parts from reference TRBV9 and TRBJ2-5): DSGVTQTPKHLITATGQRVTLRCSPRSGDLSVYWYQQSLDQGLQFLIQYYNGEERAKGNILERFSAQQFPDLHSELNLSSLELGDSALYFCASSVGVGGPQETQYFGPGTRLLVL.

Concerning this clonotype itself: A read error may be the cause here, since a much bigger clone is one base away. The chain carries TRBV10-3 and TRBJ1-1; TRBD1 is a possible D gene (6 bases). Germline V gene sequence: CDR1 ENHRY, CDR2 SYGVKD. This CDR3 comprises 13 residues. V was clipped by 4 bases and J by 0 bases, with 6 bases between them. The CDR3 nucleotides read TGTGCCATCAGTGGGACAGTGAACACTGAAGCTTTCTTT. Translation gives CAISGTVNTEAFF.

The chain combines TRBV10-3 with TRBJ2-7; perhaps TRBD1 as D (6 bases). V lost 6 bases and J lost 10, with 16 bases in between. The CDR3 runs to 12 residues. Germline lookup yields CDR1 ENHRY and CDR2 SYGVKD. CDR3 residues: CAIRDSSHYQYF. For the CDR3, the DNA is TGTGCCATCAGGGACAGCTCCCACTATCAGTACTTC.

This clonotype came up many times. This chain connects TRBV7-2 to TRBJ2-5; weak D call: TRBD2 (6 bases). V dropped 3 bases and J dropped 8 bases, with 13 bases sitting between them. CDR1 is SGHTA and CDR2 is FQGNSA in the germline V gene. The CDR3 is made up of 13 amino acids. The CDR3 loop is CASSLGGRETQYF. The CDR3 DNA reads as TGTGCCAGCAGCTTGGGGGGAAGGGAAACCCAGTACTTC.

There are a few counts of this clonotype. This clone may be a read error of a much larger clone one base away. The V and J genes are TRBV6-1 and TRBJ1-2; D is unclear. The germline gives CDR1 MNHNS, CDR2 SASEGT. CDR3 size: 12 residues. The CDR3 loop is CASRETNYGCTF. The CDR3 DNA is TGTGCCAGCAGGGAAACGAACTATGGCTGCACCTTC.

This chain uses TRBV6-2 or TRBV6-3 with TRBJ1-1, with D unclear. The CDR3 is 14 amino acids. CDR1 is MNHEY and CDR2 is SVGEGT in the germline V gene. Trimming shortened V by 5 bases and J by 2 bases, and 12 bases separated the two germline ends. CDR3 sequence reads: CASSVRFDNTEAFF. CDR3 nucleotides: TGTGCCAGCAGTGTCCGGTTCGATAACACTGAAGCTTTCTTT.

In its sample, this clonotype is medium-sized. The CDR3 bases are TGTGCCAGCAGTATCGGGGACAGCTACGAGCAGTACTTC. Its translation is CASSIGDSYEQYF. This sequence joins TRBV6-1 and TRBJ2-7; 7 nucleotides align to TRBD1. Trimming removed 5 bases from V and 3 bases from J; junction bases left unmatched: 4. Germline CDR1 reads MNHNS; CDR2 reads SASEGT. The CDR3 is 13 residues long.

This clonotype has a count of ten or more. The gene calls are TRBV29-1 and TRBJ2-2; 7 bases agree with TRBD1. CDR3 length: 13 residues. The germline CDR1 and CDR2 sequences are SQVTM and ANQGSEA. The CDR3 nucleotides are TGCACCGTGGGACAGTCTTACACCGGGGAGCTGTTTTTT. It translates to CTVGQSYTGELFF.

This clonotype was seen many times. The chain has TRBV6-1 and TRBJ2-3; D tentatively reads TRBD1 or TRBD2 (5 bases each). V was pared by 6 bases and J by 6 bases, with 22 bases between. From germline, CDR1 is MNHNS and CDR2 SASEGT. The CDR3 runs to 16 residues. The CDR3 region is CASSPIGTLQEDTQYF. DNA for the CDR3: TGTGCCAGCAGCCCCATCGGGACCCTCCAGGAGGATACGCAGTATTTT.

Worth noting for this clonotype: This may be a read error, as it is one base from a much larger clone. The rearrangement uses TRBV11-2 and TRBJ2-7, with 7 bases matching TRBD2. Germline values: CDR1 SGHAT, CDR2 FQNNGV. This CDR3 has 14 amino acids. CDR3: CASSRDGGTYEQHF. The CDR3 coding sequence is TGTGCCAGCAGCAGGGACGGGGGGACCTACGAGCAGCACTTC.

This chain uses TRBV12-3 or TRBV12-4 with TRBJ1-2; D might be TRBD1 (6 bases). Trimming pared 5 bases from V and 8 bases from J, leaving 15 bases between. CDR3 length: 13 amino acids. CDR3 nucleotides: TGTGCCAGCAGTGACCGGACAGCTGGGGGCTACACCTTC. Residues: CASSDRTAGGYTF.

This clonotype was detected many times. This chain uses TRBV7-2 with TRBJ2-7, with 7 bases fitting TRBD2. The V and J ends lost 3 bases and 3 bases, in that order; junction bases with no gene match: 11. CDR1 is SGHTA, CDR2 FQGNSA, per germline. CDR3 length: 16 residues. CDR3 protein: CASSFGGNALIYEQYF. In DNA, the CDR3 is TGTGCCAGCAGCTTCGGGGGGAACGCCCTAATCTACGAGCAGTACTTC.

The table lists this clonotype with a count of one. The rearrangement joins TRBV7-9 to TRBJ2-1; D ambiguous. Germline lookup yields CDR1 SEHNR and CDR2 FQNEAQ (reference sequence). V was cut by 6 bases and J by 1 base, with 16 bases left in between. The CDR3 length is 16 residues. The CDR3 coding sequence is TGTGCCAGCAGTGGTGATGGGCGTGCGTCCTACAATGAGCAGTTCTTC. The encoded protein is CASSGDGRASYNEQFF.

Relative to its sample, this clonotype is medium-sized. The rearrangement uses TRBV6-1 and TRBJ1-6; D gene ambiguous. This CDR3 spans 13 amino acids. Germline values: CDR1 MNHNS, CDR2 SASEGT. Deletions cut 7 bases from V and 5 bases from J, with 9 bases between. CDR3 bases: TGTGCCAGCAACGAAGCCCATAATTCACCCCTCCACTTT. Encoded protein: CASNEAHNSPLHF.

The V call is TRBV12-3 or TRBV12-4, the J call TRBJ1-1; possibly TRBD1 for D (6 bases). Trimming stripped 4 bases from V and 4 bases from J, with 10 bases between. This CDR3 has 13 amino acids. CDR3 nucleotides: TGTGCCAGCAGTTCAGGGGTGAGCACTGAAGCTTTCTTT. Its translation is CASSSGVSTEAFF.

There are many counts of this clonotype. The rearrangement uses TRBV5-1 and TRBJ1-5; D is unresolved. Germline-derived CDR1 and CDR2 are SGHRS and YFSETQ. V was trimmed by 0 bases and J by 4 bases, leaving 5 bases between them. This CDR3 has 13 amino acids. Here the CDR3 DNA reads TGCGCCAGCAGCTTGGCAGTGAATCAGCCCCAGCATTTT. Encoded protein: CASSLAVNQPQHF.

This clonotype has a count of ten or more. V is TRBV15 and J is TRBJ2-7; TRBD2 matches at 9 bases. Looked up from germline, CDR1 is LNHNV and CDR2 is YYDKDF (reference sequence). This CDR3 has 16 residues. V was pared by 0 bases and J by 0 bases, with 3 bases of the junction left unmatched. This chain's CDR3 is CATSRDIAGDSYEQYF. CDR3 nucleotide sequence: TGTGCCACCAGCAGAGATATAGCGGGGGACTCCTACGAGCAGTACTTC.

This clonotype was observed at least ten times. V usage is TRBV18 and J usage is TRBJ1-1, with 9 positions matching TRBD1. The CDR3 loop spans 12 amino acids. In germline, CDR1 is KGHSH, CDR2 LQKENI. With 5 bases clipped from V and 6 bases from J, the junction kept 1 base outside the gene matches. DNA of the CDR3: TGTGCCAGCTCAAGGGACAGGGCTGAAGCTTTCTTT. This codes for CASSRDRAEAFF. Together with reference TRBV18 and TRBJ1-1, the CDR3 gives the full variable domain: NAGVMQNPRHLVRRRGQEARLRCSPMKGHSHVYWYRQLPEEGLKFMVYLQKENIIDESGMPKERFSAEFPKEGPSILRIQQVVRGDSAAYFCASSRDRAEAFFGQGTRLTVV.

This clonotype was seen ten or more times. V is TRBV2 and J is TRBJ2-7; D is uncertain. The CDR3 is made up of 13 amino acids. The ends were cut back, 6 bases at V and 2 bases at J, with 11 bases in the middle. Germline V gene data show CDR1 as SNHLY and CDR2 as FYNNEI. The chain's CDR3 is CASRPISPYEQYF. The CDR3 bases are TGTGCCAGCAGACCGATCTCCCCCTACGAGCAGTACTTC.

The rearrangement uses TRBV12-3 or TRBV12-4 and TRBJ1-5, with D possibly matching TRBD1 (6 bases). The CDR3 runs to 15 residues. Deletions cut 4 bases from V and 15 bases from J, with 25 bases between. The CDR3 is CASSSSSGAYVSRHF. In nucleotides, the CDR3 is TGTGCCAGCAGTTCTAGCTCGGGGGCCTATGTGTCCCGGCATTTT.